Below are 13 T cell receptor beta chains sequenced from a single sample in a study of blood T cells in healthy people across ages. A second PCR, run for about 7 to 11 cycles, used a sample-barcoded 5' primer plus a J-beta primer mix. TCRdb re-called the 5' RACE reads through MiXCR, storing one row per CDR3 protein. The repertoire consists of roughly 900,000 distinct CDR3 sequences, with roughly 52% occurring once and the leading ten covering roughly 12%. Sample: blood. Receptors originate from a man under 40 in good health.

The CDR3 DNA follows: TGTGCCAGCAGCGTAGCTGGGCAGGGCACATTCGAGCAGTACTTC. Translated: CASSVAGQGTFEQYF. V gene TRBV9 combines with J gene TRBJ2-7; D may be TRBD1 (5 bases). V was pared by 0 bases and J by 6 bases, with 16 bases between. CDR1 and CDR2 from the germline V gene are SGDLS and YYNGEE. CDR3 size: 15 residues.

The chain carries TRBV28 and TRBJ2-1; no definite D call. With 4 bases removed from V and 12 bases from J, the gap between germline ends came to 10 bases. The CDR3 consists of 11 residues. Germline V gene sequence: CDR1 MDHEN, CDR2 SYDVKM. Written as DNA, the CDR3 is TGTGCCAGCAGTTCCGAGGTTGGGCAGTTCTTC. Protein: CASSSEVGQFF.

V usage is TRBV6-5 and J usage is TRBJ1-2, with a possible D match to TRBD1 (5 bases). The germline V and J ends were trimmed by 6 bases and 0 bases, with 8 bases remaining between them. The CDR3 is 13 amino acids. CDR1 is MNHEY, CDR2 SVGAGI, per germline. CDR3 DNA: TGTGCCAGCAGCCAACAGGCTAACTATGGCTACACCTTC. Protein product: CASSQQANYGYTF.

The V gene is TRBV29-1, the J gene TRBJ1-5; D is possibly TRBD1 (5 bases). Germline CDR1 reads SQVTM; CDR2 reads ANQGSEA. The CDR3 runs to 14 residues. Trimming took off 5 bases at V and 2 bases at J, with 13 bases between the two ends. The CDR3 DNA reads TGCAGCGTTCTGGAGACAGCAGGCAATCAGCCCCAGCATTTT. Protein: CSVLETAGNQPQHF.

The V gene is TRBV12-3 or TRBV12-4, the J gene TRBJ1-2; 9 bases are shared with TRBD1. Trimming removed 6 bases from V and 3 bases from J; junction bases left unmatched: 11. The CDR3 runs to 16 residues. The CDR3, as DNA: TGTGCCAGCAGATCCTCCGGGACAGGGTTTGACTATGGCTACACCTTC. This gives the protein CASRSSGTGFDYGYTF.

The rearrangement uses TRBV7-9 and TRBJ1-5; 11 nucleotides match TRBD1. V lost 8 bases and J lost 5; bases outside the gene matches: 2. Germline V CDR1 and CDR2: SEHNR, FQNEAQ (reference sequence). CDR3 length equals 13 residues. The CDR3 region is CASAGQGDQPQHF. In DNA form, the CDR3 reads TGTGCCAGCGCGGGACAGGGGGATCAGCCCCAGCATTTT.

The chain recombines TRBV3-1 with TRBJ2-3; no definite D call. The CDR3 is 13 amino acids. Trimming removed 6 bases from V and 6 bases from J, with 13 bases in between. The germline CDR1 and CDR2 sequences are LGHDT and YNNKEL (reference sequence). This CDR3 is CASSHETADTQYF. DNA for the CDR3: TGTGCCAGCAGTCATGAGACGGCGGATACGCAGTATTTT.

The chain recombines TRBV27 with TRBJ2-3; 9 nucleotides agree with TRBD1. This CDR3 has 13 residues. The germline V gene encodes CDR1 MNHEY and CDR2 SMNVEV (reference sequence). V gave up 8 bases and J gave up 1 base; unmatched junction bases: 1. The CDR3 nucleotides are TGTGCCAGCTGGGACAGGGGCACAGATACGCAGTATTTT. Its translation is CASWDRGTDTQYF.

The chain joins TRBV24-1 to TRBJ2-2; the D gene could be TRBD1 or TRBD2 (6 bases each). Germline V gene lookup returns CDR1 KGHDR and CDR2 SFDVKD. The CDR3 is 16 residues long. V was pared by 4 bases and J by 5 bases, with 16 bases between. CDR3 amino acids: CATSDPDRRGTGELFF. CDR3 DNA sequence: TGTGCCACCAGTGACCCTGACAGGAGGGGGACCGGGGAGCTGTTTTTT.

V and J are TRBV6-1 and TRBJ1-4, with D perhaps TRBD1 (6 bases). This CDR3 region has 17 residues. CDR1 MNHNS and CDR2 SASEGT come from the germline V gene. Trimming removed 0 bases from V and 5 bases from J, with 16 bases in between. CDR3 DNA: TGTGCCAGCAGTGAAGCGAATACCGGACAGAGGAATGAAAAACTGTTTTTT. Its protein is CASSEANTGQRNEKLFF.

There are a few counts of this clonotype. The chain links TRBV9 to TRBJ2-1, with 10 bases matching TRBD2. J was trimmed by 2 bases and V by 3 bases; bases with no gene match: 5. This CDR3 comprises 16 residues. Per germline, CDR1 SGDLS and CDR2 YYNGEE. CDR3 amino acids: CASSDLAGGPYNEQFF. In DNA, the CDR3 is TGTGCCAGCAGCGATTTAGCGGGGGGCCCCTACAATGAGCAGTTCTTC.

This chain uses TRBV7-8 with TRBJ2-3; D is ambiguous. Trimming removed 5 bases at V and 1 base at J, with 10 bases between. The CDR3 length is 14 residues. Germline assignment: CDR1 SGHVS and CDR2 FQNEAQ. CDR3 sequence: CASSRVVGTDTQYF. The CDR3 bases are TGTGCCAGCAGCAGGGTCGTTGGCACAGATACGCAGTATTTT.

This clonotype showed up just a few times. The chain's CDR3 is CSARDFLGASGAFQETQYF. In nucleotides, the CDR3 is TGCAGTGCTAGAGATTTTCTGGGAGCCAGCGGGGCCTTCCAAGAGACCCAGTACTTC. V usage is TRBV20-1 and J usage is TRBJ2-5; 7 bases align to TRBD2. J gave up 1 base and V 0 bases, and 17 bases lay outside the gene matches. Germline V gene sequence: CDR1 DFQATT, CDR2 SNEGSKA (reference sequence). This CDR3 contains 19 residues.